The clone carrying this TCR beta chain was counted at least ten times. Its antigen remains unknown. This specimen belongs to a study of molecular identifiers for immune sequencing clone quantification. Study-wide findings and caveats: Clones that exceeded 20 RNA copies held over 98% of effector molecules, yet under 1% in naive cells.

One entry per CDR3 protein, called by TCRdb with MiXCR from the PCR reads. The sample carries about half a million distinct CDR3 sequences, about a fifth recorded once. Deletions cut 6 bases from V and 3 bases from J, with 18 bases between. This CDR3 contains 16 residues. The chain employs TRBV12-3 or TRBV12-4 and TRBJ2-4; D may be TRBD2 (5 bases). The origin of this receptor is a human donor in good health. Some libraries in this study had Jurkat cell RNA spiked in. The material sequenced was naive CD8+ T cells from blood, with Jurkat cell RNA spiked in. Subset noted: FACS-sorted CD8+CD4-CCR7+CD45RA+ naive T cells. The CDR3 is CASRHSRERDKNIQYF. The CDR3 region has the DNA TGTGCCAGCAGACATTCCCGGGAAAGGGACAAAAACATTCAGTACTTC.